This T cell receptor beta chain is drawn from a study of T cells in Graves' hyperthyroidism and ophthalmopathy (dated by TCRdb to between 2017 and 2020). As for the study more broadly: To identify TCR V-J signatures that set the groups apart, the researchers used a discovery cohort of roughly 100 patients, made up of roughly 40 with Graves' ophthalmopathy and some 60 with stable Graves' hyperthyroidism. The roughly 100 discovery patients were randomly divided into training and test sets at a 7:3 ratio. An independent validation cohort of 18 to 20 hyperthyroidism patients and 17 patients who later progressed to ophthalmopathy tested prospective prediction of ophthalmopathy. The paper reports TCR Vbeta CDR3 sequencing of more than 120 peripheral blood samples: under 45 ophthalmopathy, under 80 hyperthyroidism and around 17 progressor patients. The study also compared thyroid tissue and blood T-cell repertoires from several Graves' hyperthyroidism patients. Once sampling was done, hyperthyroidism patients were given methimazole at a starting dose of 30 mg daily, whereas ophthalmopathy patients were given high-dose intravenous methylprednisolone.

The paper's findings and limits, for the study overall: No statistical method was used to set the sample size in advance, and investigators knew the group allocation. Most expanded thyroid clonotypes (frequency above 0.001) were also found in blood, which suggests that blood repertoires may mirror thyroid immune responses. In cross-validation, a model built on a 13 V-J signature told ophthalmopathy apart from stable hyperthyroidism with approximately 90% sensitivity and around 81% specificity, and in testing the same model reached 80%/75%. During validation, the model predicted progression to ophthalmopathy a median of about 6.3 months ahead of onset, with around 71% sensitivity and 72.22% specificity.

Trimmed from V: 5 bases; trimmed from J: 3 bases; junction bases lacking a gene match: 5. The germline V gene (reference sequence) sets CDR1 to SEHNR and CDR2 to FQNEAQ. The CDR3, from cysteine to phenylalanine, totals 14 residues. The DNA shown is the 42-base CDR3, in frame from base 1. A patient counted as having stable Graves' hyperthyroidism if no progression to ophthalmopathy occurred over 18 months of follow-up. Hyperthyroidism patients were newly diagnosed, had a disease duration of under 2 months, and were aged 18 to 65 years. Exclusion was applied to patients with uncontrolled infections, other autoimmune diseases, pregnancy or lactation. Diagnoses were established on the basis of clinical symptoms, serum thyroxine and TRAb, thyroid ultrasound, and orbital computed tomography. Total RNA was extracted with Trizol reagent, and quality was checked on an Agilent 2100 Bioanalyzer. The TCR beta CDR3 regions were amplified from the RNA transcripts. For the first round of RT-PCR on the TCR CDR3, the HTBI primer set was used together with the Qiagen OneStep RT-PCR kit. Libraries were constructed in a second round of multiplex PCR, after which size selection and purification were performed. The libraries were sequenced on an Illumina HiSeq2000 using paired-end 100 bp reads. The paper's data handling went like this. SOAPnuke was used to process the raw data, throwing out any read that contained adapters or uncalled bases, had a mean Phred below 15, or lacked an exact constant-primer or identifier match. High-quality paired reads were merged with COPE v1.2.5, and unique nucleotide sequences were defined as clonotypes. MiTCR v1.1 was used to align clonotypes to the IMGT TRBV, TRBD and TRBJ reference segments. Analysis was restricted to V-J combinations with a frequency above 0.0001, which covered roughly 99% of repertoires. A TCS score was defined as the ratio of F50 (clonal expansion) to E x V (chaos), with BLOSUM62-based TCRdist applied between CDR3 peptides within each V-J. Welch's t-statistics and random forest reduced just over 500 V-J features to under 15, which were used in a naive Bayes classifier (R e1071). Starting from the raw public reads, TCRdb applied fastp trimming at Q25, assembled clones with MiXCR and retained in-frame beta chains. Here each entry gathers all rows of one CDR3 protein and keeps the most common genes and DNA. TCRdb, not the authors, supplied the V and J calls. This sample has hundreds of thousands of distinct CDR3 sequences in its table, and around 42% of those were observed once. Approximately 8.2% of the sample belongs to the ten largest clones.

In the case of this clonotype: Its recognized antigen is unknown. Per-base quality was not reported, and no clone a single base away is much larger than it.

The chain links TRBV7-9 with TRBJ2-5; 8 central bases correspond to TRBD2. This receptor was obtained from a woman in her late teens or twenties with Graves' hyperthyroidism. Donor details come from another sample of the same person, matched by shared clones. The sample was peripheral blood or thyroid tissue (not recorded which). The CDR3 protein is CASSQAGVKETQYF. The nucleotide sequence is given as TGTGCCAGCAGCCAAGCGGGGGTGAAAGAGACCCAGTACTTC.